This record covers a single TCR beta chain. What it binds is not known. Only in-frame clones appear in the TCRdb table, and some are missing; sequencing was by immunoSEQ multiplex PCR. The data contain 20,000 to 25,000 clones, approximately 70% of them singletons. This CDR3 is 15 amino acids long. CDR1 and CDR2 (germline): SNHLY, FYNNEI. Trimming took 5 bases from V and 4 from J; bases not matched to a gene: 9. The sample belongs to a study of vaccination effects on CD4 cells after COVID-19. Under the ViraFEST assay, PBMC were stimulated with viral peptide pools so that antigen-specific CD4+ T cells expanded. Sequencing was performed afterwards. Investigators separated out CD4+ T cells once around 11 days of culture had passed. None of these healthy vaccinees had been infected with SARS-CoV-2 before vaccination. Both day 3 and day 7 saw half the medium replaced with IL-2 medium. Study outcomes and limitations: Cross-reaction with common cold coronaviruses was seen in only 1 of 255 vaccine-induced clones from healthy vaccinees.

This TCR derives from a human donor who received a COVID-19 vaccine. This specimen was CD4+ T cells from PBMCs cultured with HCoV-229E spike peptides, taken before COVID-19 vaccination. The rearrangement links TRBV2 to TRBJ2-5, with 8 bases fitting TRBD1. This CDR3 reads CASSPNLGQGETQYF. CDR3 DNA: TGTGCCAGCAGTCCAAACCTCGGACAGGGAGAGACCCAGTACTTC.